This T cell receptor (beta chain) derives from a study of Ad26.COV2.S vaccination and SARS-CoV-2 variants. Overall study context: Of the COV1001 trial arms, the Ad26.COV2.S arm included the donor. Intramuscularly, Ad26.COV2.S was given either once or twice, 56 days apart.

Described treatment: around 19 received Ad26.COV2.S at low or high dose, single or two shots; about five received placebo; per-sample allocation not given. Specimen acquisition occurred on day 63 following the initial vaccine or placebo injection. Trimming removed 3 bases from V and 6 bases from J, with 15 bases in between. Looked up from germline, CDR1 is SNHLY and CDR2 is FYNNEI. There are 15 residues in the CDR3. Of note for this clone: The antigen is undetermined.

The protocol was immunoSEQ multiplex PCR, while the TCRdb copy is restricted to in-frame clones and leaves out a portion. The sample carries 300,000 to 400,000 clones, around four fifths recorded once. Study-level results: TCR breadth and depth estimates may have understated total T cell responses.

The sequences come from peripheral blood, collected in a trial of Ad26.COV2.S vaccine versus placebo. The rearrangement links TRBV2 to TRBJ2-1, with D tentatively TRBD1 (5 bases). The clonotype was recovered from a person aged 18-65 years who received the Ad26.COV2.S COVID-19 vaccine or a placebo. CDR3 sequence (DNA): TGTGCCAGCAGTGACGGAAGACAGCCTTTCAATGAGCAGTTCTTC. Encoded protein: CASSDGRQPFNEQFF. The full variable domain, completed using reference TRBV2 and TRBJ2-1, is EPEVTQTPSHQVTQMGQEVILRCVPISNHLYFYWYRQILGQKVEFLVSFYNNEISEKSEIFDDQFSVERPDGSNFTLKIRSTKLEDSAMYFCASSDGRQPFNEQFFGPGTRLTVL.